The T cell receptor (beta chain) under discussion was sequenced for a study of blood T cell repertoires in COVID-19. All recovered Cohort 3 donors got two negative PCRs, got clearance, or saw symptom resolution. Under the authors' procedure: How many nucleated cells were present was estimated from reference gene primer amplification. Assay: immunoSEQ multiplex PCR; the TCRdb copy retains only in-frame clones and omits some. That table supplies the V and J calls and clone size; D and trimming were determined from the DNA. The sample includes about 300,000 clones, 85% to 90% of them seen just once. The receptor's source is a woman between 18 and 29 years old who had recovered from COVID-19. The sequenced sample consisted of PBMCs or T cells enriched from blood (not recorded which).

CDR3 bases: TGTGCCTGGAAGTCAGTGGGGCACGAGCAGTACTTC. Protein sequence: CAWKSVGHEQYF. The chain has TRBV30 and TRBJ2-7; weak D call: TRBD1 (5 bases). The CDR3 extends over 12 amino acids. Germline V gives CDR1 GTSNPN, CDR2 SVGIG (reference sequence). V gave up 4 bases and J gave up 5 bases, with 12 bases separating them.